This T cell receptor (beta chain) was sequenced during a study of lymphopenia after photon versus proton radiotherapy. Study results and caveats: Authors raise, but do not show, better survival with proton therapy. Proton therapy kept repertoires fairly stable, unlike photons, which gained effector/memory cells.

Measured with immunoSEQ multiplex PCR; TCRdb has only the in-frame clones, and not every one. The sample lists almost 25,000 clones, around four fifths seen once, with around 21% in the top ten. The CDR3 is made up of 16 amino acids. The germline V gene has CDR1 LGHNT and CDR2 FRNRAP. With 7 bases removed from V and 0 bases from J, the gap between germline ends came to 17 bases. This clone was seen a few times. What it recognizes is unknown. This TCR derives from a woman in her 70s with pancreatic cancer. The chain links TRBV12-5 to TRBJ2-3, with D possibly TRBD2 on 7 matching bases. Specimen: peripheral blood, collected from a patient treated with proton-based radiotherapy. Here the CDR3 reads CASAGGRGGSTDTQYF. The CDR3, as DNA: TGTGCTAGTGCCGGGGGGCGGGGCGGGAGCACAGATACGCAGTATTTT.